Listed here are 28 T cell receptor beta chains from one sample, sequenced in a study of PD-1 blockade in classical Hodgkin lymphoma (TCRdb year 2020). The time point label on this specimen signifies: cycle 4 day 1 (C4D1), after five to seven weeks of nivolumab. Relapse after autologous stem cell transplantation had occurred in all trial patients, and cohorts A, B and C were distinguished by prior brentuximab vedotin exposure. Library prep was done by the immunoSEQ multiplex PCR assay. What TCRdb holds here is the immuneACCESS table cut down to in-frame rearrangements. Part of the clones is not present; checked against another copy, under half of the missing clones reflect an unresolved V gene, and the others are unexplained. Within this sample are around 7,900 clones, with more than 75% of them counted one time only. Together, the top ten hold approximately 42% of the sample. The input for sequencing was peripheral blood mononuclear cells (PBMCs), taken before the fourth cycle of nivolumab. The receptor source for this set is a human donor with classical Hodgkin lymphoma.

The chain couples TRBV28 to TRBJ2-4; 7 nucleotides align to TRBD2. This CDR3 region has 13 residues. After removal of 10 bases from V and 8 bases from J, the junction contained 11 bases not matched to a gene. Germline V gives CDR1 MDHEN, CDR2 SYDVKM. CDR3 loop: CATARGGVDIQYF. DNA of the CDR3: TGTGCCACCGCCCGGGGAGGGGTAGACATTCAGTACTTC.

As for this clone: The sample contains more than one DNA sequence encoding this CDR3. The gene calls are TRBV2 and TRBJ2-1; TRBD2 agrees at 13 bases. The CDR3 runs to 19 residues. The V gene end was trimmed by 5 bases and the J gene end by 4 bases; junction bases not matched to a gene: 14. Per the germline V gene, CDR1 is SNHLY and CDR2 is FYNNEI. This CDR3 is CASSPLLTSGGRGYNEQFF. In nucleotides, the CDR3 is TGTGCCAGCAGTCCTCTTCTGACTAGCGGGGGGCGGGGGTACAATGAGCAGTTCTTC.

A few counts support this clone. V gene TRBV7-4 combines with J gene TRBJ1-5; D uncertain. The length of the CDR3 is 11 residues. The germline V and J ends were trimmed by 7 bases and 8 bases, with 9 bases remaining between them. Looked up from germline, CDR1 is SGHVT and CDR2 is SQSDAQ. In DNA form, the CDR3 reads TGTGCCAGCAATACCCGGGAGCCCCAGCATTTT. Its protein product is CASNTREPQHF.

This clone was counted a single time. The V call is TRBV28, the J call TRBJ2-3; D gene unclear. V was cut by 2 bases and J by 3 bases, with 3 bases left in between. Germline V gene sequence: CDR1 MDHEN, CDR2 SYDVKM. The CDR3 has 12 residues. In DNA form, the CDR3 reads TGTGCCAGCAGTTTACTAACAGATACGCAGTATTTT. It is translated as CASSLLTDTQYF.

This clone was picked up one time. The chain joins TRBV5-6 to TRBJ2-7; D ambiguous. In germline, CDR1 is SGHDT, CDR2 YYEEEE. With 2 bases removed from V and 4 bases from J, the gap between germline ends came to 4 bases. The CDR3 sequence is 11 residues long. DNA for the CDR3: TGTGCCAGCAGCTTAGGGTACGAGCAGTACTTC. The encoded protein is CASSLGYEQYF. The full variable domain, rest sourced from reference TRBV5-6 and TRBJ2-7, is DAGVTQSPTHLIKTRGQQVTLRCSPKSGHDTVSWYQQALGQGPQFIFQYYEEEERQRGNFPDRFSGHQFPNYSSELNVNALLLGDSALYLCASSLGYEQYFGPGTRLTVT.

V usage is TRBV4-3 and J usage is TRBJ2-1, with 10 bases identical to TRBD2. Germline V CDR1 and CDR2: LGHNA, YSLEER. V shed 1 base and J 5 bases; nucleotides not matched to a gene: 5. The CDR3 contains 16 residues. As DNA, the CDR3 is TGCGCCAGCAGCCAAGGCCAGCGGGGGGGTAACAATGAGCAGTTCTTC. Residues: CASSQGQRGGNNEQFF.

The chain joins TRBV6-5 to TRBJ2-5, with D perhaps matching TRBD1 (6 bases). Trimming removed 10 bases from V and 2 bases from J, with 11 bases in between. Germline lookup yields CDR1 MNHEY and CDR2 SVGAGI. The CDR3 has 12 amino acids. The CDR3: CATTTGQETQYF. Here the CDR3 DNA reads TGTGCCACCACGACAGGACAAGAGACCCAGTACTTC.

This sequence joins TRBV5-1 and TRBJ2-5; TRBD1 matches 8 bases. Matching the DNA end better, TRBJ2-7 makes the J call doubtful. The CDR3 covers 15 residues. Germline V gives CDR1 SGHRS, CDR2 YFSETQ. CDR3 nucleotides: TGCGCCAGCAGCTTGGGACAGGGGCCGACCTACGAGCAGTACTTC. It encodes CASSLGQGPTYEQYF.

The CDR3 coding sequence is TGTGCCAGCAGTGCGGGCCTTAAAACTTCACCCCTCCACTTT. Translating it yields CASSAGLKTSPLHF. The chain combines TRBV7-2 with TRBJ1-6, with D uncertain. Looked up from germline, CDR1 is SGHTA and CDR2 is FQGNSA. V lost 6 bases and J lost 9, with 15 bases in between. CDR3 size: 14 residues.

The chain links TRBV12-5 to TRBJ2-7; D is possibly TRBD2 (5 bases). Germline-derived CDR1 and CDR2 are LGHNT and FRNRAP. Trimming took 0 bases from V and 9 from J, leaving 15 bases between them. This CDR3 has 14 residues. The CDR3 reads CASGLVLCTGRQYF. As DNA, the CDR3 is TGTGCTAGTGGTTTGGTACTTTGTACGGGAAGGCAGTACTTC.

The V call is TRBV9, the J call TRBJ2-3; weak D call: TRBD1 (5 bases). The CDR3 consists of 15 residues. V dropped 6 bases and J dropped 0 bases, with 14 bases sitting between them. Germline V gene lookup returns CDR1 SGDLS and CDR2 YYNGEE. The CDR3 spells CASTPTGTSTDTQYF. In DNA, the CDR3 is TGTGCCAGCACACCAACAGGTACAAGCACAGATACGCAGTATTTT.

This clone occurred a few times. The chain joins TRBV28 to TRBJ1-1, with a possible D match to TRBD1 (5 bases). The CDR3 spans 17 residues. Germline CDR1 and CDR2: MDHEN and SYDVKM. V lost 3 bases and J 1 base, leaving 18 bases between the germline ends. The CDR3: CASSFWDGVWGNTEAFF. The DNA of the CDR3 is TGTGCCAGCAGTTTCTGGGACGGGGTTTGGGGGAACACTGAAGCTTTCTTT.

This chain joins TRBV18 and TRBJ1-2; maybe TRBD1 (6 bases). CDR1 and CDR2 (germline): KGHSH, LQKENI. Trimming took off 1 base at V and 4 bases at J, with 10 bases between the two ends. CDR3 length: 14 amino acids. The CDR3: CASSPQGGFYGYTF. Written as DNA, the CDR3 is TGTGCCAGCTCACCACAGGGGGGCTTCTATGGCTACACCTTC.

The CDR3 here is CASSGTLRDSYNSPLHF. The CDR3 nucleotides read TGTGCCAGCAGTGGGACACTGAGAGACTCCTATAATTCACCCCTCCACTTT. The V gene is TRBV2, the J gene TRBJ1-6; D may be TRBD1 (5 bases). Deletions cut 4 bases from V and 0 bases from J, with 13 bases between. Germline lookup yields CDR1 SNHLY and CDR2 FYNNEI. CDR3 length equals 17 residues.

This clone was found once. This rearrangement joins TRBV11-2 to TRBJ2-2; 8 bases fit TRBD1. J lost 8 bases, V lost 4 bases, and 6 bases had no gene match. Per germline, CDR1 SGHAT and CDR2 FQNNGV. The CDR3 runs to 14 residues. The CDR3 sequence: CASSSGQAKGELFF. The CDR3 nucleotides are TGTGCCAGCAGCTCGGGACAGGCGAAAGGGGAGCTGTTTTTT.

CDR3 protein: CASRLKGGPYEQYF. The CDR3 region has the DNA TGTGCCAGCAGGTTAAAGGGCGGTCCCTACGAGCAGTACTTC. The chain employs TRBV7-8 and TRBJ2-7; D ambiguous. The V gene's germline CDR1 is SGHVS and CDR2 FQNEAQ. Trimming cost V 6 bases and J 2 bases, with 14 bases left between them. CDR3 length: 14 amino acids.

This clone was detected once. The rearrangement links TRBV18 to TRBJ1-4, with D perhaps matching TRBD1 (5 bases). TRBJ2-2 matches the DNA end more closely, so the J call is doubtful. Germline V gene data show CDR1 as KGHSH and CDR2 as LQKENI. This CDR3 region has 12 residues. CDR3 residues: CASSGHRGELFF. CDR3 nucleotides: TGTGCCAGCTCCGGACACAGAGGGGAGCTGTTTTTT.

CDR3 sequence reads: CAIRDPWEAYEQYF. DNA for the CDR3: TGTGCCATCAGGGACCCGTGGGAGGCCTACGAGCAGTACTTC. The V gene is TRBV10-3, the J gene TRBJ2-7, with a weak D call TRBD2 (6 bases). The germline V and J ends were trimmed by 6 bases and 2 bases, with 14 bases remaining between them. CDR1 and CDR2 (germline): ENHRY, SYGVKD. The CDR3 is 14 amino acids.

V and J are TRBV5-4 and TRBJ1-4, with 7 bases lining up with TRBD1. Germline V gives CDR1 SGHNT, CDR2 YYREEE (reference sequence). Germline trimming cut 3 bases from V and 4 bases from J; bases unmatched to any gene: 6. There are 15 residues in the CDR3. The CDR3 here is CASSSTGVNNEKLFF. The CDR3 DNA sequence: TGTGCCAGCAGCTCTACAGGGGTAAATAATGAAAAACTGTTTTTT.

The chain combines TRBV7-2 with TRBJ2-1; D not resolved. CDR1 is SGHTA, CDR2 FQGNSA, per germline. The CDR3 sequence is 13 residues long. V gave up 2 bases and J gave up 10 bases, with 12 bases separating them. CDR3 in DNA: TGTGCCAGCAGCTTATGGGCTTGGACGGAGCAGTTCTTC. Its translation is CASSLWAWTEQFF.

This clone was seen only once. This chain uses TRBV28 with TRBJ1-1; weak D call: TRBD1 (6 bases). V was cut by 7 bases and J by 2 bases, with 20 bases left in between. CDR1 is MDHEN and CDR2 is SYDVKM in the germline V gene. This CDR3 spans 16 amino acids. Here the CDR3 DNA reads TGTGCCAGCATCGACTTCAAAGGGACAAAAAACACTGAAGCTTTCTTT. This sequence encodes CASIDFKGTKNTEAFF.

The CDR3 DNA is TGCGCCAGCAGCTTGGATGGGACAGGGAACACCGGGGAGCTGTTTTTT. Translated: CASSLDGTGNTGELFF. The chain couples TRBV5-1 to TRBJ2-2, with TRBD1 matching over 8 bases. Trimming removed 0 bases from V and 1 base from J; junction bases left unmatched: 2. Germline assignment: CDR1 SGHRS and CDR2 YFSETQ. CDR3 size: 16 residues.

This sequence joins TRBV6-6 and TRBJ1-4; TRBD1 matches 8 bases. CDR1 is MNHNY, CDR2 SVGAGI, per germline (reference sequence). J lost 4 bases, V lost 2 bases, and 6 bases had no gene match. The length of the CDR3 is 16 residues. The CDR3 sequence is CASSYPDRGLNEKLFF. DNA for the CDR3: TGTGCCAGCAGTTACCCCGACAGGGGACTTAATGAAAAACTGTTTTTT.

CDR3 in amino acids: CASSPGTPNEKLFF. The CDR3 DNA reads TGTGCCAGCAGTCCCGGGACGCCTAATGAAAAACTGTTTTTT. The chain combines TRBV28 with TRBJ1-4; the D gene is possibly TRBD1 (5 bases). Looked up from germline, CDR1 is MDHEN and CDR2 is SYDVKM. V gave up 5 bases and J gave up 3 bases, with 10 bases separating them. This CDR3 has 14 amino acids.

This chain's CDR3 is CASSPWTGAGGEQFF. Written as DNA, the CDR3 is TGTGCCAGTAGTCCTTGGACTGGCGCCGGAGGAGAGCAGTTCTTC. The V and J genes are TRBV19 and TRBJ2-1; tentatively, D is TRBD2 (5 bases). CDR3 length: 15 residues. The V gene lost 5 bases and the J gene lost 10 bases, with 21 bases spanning the gap. CDR1 and CDR2 (germline): LNHDA, SQIVND (reference sequence). Based on the CDR3 plus reference TRBV19 and TRBJ2-1, the full variable domain is DGGITQSPKYLFRKEGQNVTLSCEQNLNHDAMYWYRQDPGQGLRLIYYSQIVNDFQKGDIAEGYSVSREKKESFPLTVTSAQKNPTAFYLCASSPWTGAGGEQFFGPGTRLTVL.

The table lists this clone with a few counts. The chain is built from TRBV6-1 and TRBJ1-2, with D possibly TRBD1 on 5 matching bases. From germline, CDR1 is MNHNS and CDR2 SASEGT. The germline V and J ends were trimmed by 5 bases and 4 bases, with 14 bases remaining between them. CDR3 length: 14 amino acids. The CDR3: CASSPAHGGYGYTF. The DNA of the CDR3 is TGTGCCAGCAGTCCGGCCCACGGGGGCTATGGCTACACCTTC.

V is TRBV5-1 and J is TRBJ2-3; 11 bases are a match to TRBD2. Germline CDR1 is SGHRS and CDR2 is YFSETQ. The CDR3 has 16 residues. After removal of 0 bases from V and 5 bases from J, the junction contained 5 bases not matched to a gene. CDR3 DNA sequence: TGCGCCAGCAGCTTGGTAGCGGGAGGGCCAAGAGATACGCAGTATTTT. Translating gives CASSLVAGGPRDTQYF.

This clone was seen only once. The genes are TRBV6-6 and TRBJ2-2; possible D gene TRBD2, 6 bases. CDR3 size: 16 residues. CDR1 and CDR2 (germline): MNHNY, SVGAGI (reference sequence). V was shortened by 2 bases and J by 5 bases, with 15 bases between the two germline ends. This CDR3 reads CASSYPRGLGTGELFF. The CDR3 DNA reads TGTGCCAGCAGTTACCCCCGGGGGTTGGGTACCGGGGAGCTGTTTTTT.